The rows below give T cell receptor beta chains drawn from one sample of a study of T and B cells in COVID-19 patients. One entry per CDR3 protein results from TCRdb running MiXCR on the multiplex PCR reads. Among 15,000 or so distinct CDR3 sequences, roughly 29% were seen once, and the ten largest hold around 3.1%. The sequenced sample consisted of blood. Every receptor here comes from a human donor who had recovered from COVID-19. Both conserved end residues are part of each CDR3. D genes are given only for firm matches. Rows give clone size only sometimes, using once, few, many, or a class for an expanded clone.

D	V	J	size	CDR3	DNA
.	TRBV7-9	TRBJ2-3	.	CASRPERGAGTDTQYF	TGTGCCAGCAGGCCGGAAAGGGGGGCTGGCACAGATACGCAGTATTTT
TRBD2	TRBV6-1	TRBJ2-1	.	CASTLLAGPYNEQFF	TGTGCCAGCACTCTACTAGCGGGGCCCTACAATGAGCAGTTCTTC
TRBD2	TRBV5-4	TRBJ2-7	few	CASSPPTSGTPYEQYF	TGTGCCAGCAGCCCGCCGACTAGCGGGACCCCCTACGAGCAGTACTTC
TRBD1	TRBV6-5	TRBJ1-1	few	CASSYDRGTEAFF	TGTGCCAGCAGTTACGACAGGGGCACTGAAGCTTTCTTT
.	TRBV7-9	TRBJ2-2	few	CASSLHSPNTGELFF	TGTGCCAGCAGCCTGCATAGCCCGAACACCGGGGAGCTGTTTTTT
.	TRBV30	TRBJ2-7	.	CAWSGTGIEKQYF	TGTGCCTGGTCCGGGACCGGGATTGAGAAGCAGTACTTC
TRBD1	TRBV6-1	TRBJ2-5	.	CASTSDRGPGETQYF	TGTGCCAGCACTTCGGACAGGGGCCCGGGAGAGACCCAGTACTTC
.	TRBV20-1	TRBJ1-1	.	CSARGQGGYEAFF	TGCAGTGCTAGAGGTCAGGGTGGGTATGAAGCTTTCTTT
.	TRBV6-5	TRBJ2-2	medium-sized	CASSLLAEIGELFF	TGTGCCAGCAGTTTACTCGCGGAGATCGGGGAGCTGTTTTTT
.	TRBV12-3/TRBV12-4	TRBJ1-5	.	CASSLSSGFYSNQPQHF	TGTGCCAGCAGTTTATCATCGGGCTTCTATAGCAATCAGCCCCAGCATTTT
TRBD1	TRBV29-1	TRBJ1-5	medium-sized	CSVGDRGRRHF	TGCAGCGTAGGCGACAGGGGCCGCCGGCATTTT
TRBD1	TRBV6-5	TRBJ2-7	medium-sized	CASSATGGGYEQYF	TGTGCCAGCAGTGCGACAGGGGGGGGCTACGAGCAGTACTTC
.	TRBV19	TRBJ1-5	medium-sized	CASSIFGYSNQPQHF	TGTGCCAGTAGTATATTCGGGTATAGCAATCAGCCCCAGCATTTT
TRBD2	TRBV7-9	TRBJ2-5	.	CASSLPTSGKETQYF	TGTGCCAGCAGCTTACCGACTAGCGGAAAAGAGACCCAGTACTTC
TRBD2	TRBV19	TRBJ2-2	medium-sized	CASSRGTSGLNTGELFF	TGTGCCAGTAGTAGGGGGACTAGCGGGCTGAACACCGGGGAGCTGTTTTTT
TRBD2	TRBV6-1	TRBJ2-5	.	CASAGGRAQETQYF	TGTGCCAGCGCAGGCGGGAGGGCCCAAGAGACCCAGTACTTC
TRBD2	TRBV2	TRBJ2-1	few	CASSALAASTTYNEQFF	TGTGCCAGCAGTGCCCTAGCGGCCTCCACAACTTACAATGAGCAGTTCTTC
.	TRBV18	TRBJ1-2	few	CASSPEGLGGYTF	TGTGCCAGCTCACCGGAAGGGTTGGGTGGCTACACCTTC
.	TRBV18	TRBJ2-7	.	CASSPGNNLYEQHF	TGTGCCAGCTCTCCCGGGAATAACCTCTACGAGCAGCACTTC
.	TRBV29-1	TRBJ2-2	medium-sized	CGVAQGTGELFF	TGCGGCGTTGCTCAGGGAACCGGGGAGCTGTTTTTT
.	TRBV15	TRBJ2-1	few	CATSRDPGATNNEQFF	TGTGCCACCAGCAGAGATCCGGGGGCTACAAACAATGAGCAGTTCTTC
.	TRBV12-3/TRBV12-4	TRBJ2-7	few	CASSSAGGASYEQYF	TGTGCCAGCAGTTCTGCCGGGGGTGCCTCCTACGAGCAGTACTTC
.	TRBV30	TRBJ2-1	few	CAWSDYYEQFF	TGTGCCTGGAGTGACTATTATGAGCAGTTCTTC
.	TRBV6-6	TRBJ1-3	.	CASTPGNTIYF	TGTGCCAGCACCCCGGGAAACACCATATATTTT
TRBD1	TRBV18	TRBJ2-7	many	CASSDLGTASEQYF	TGTGCCAGCTCAGACCTAGGGACAGCAAGCGAGCAGTACTTC
.	TRBV6-6	TRBJ2-1	medium-sized	CASSYGHSQRQEQFF	TGTGCCAGCAGTTACGGGCACAGTCAAAGGCAAGAGCAGTTCTTC
TRBD1	TRBV12-3/TRBV12-4	TRBJ2-3	medium-sized	CASNPTGSTDTQYF	TGTGCCAGCAACCCGACAGGGTCCACAGATACGCAGTATTTT
.	TRBV7-9	TRBJ2-7	once	CASGYEQYF	TGTGCCAGCGGTTACGAGCAGTACTTC
TRBD2	TRBV6-2/TRBV6-3	TRBJ2-3	many	CASRSGAATDTQYF	TGTGCCAGCCGTAGCGGGGCGGCCACAGATACGCAGTATTTT
TRBD1	TRBV5-1	TRBJ2-7	.	CASSARDRGREQYF	TGCGCCAGCAGCGCCCGGGACAGGGGGCGCGAGCAGTACTTC
TRBD1	TRBV5-6	TRBJ2-2	many	CASWWTGDTGELFF	TGTGCCAGCTGGTGGACAGGCGACACCGGGGAGCTGTTTTTT
.	TRBV5-5	TRBJ1-1	.	CASSSRGTEAFF	TGTGCCAGCAGCTCAAGGGGCACTGAAGCTTTCTTT
.	TRBV29-1	TRBJ2-7	medium-sized	CSAIMIGTSYEQYF	TGCAGCGCCATCATGATCGGGACCTCCTACGAGCAGTACTTC
TRBD2	TRBV19	TRBJ2-7	many	CASSIIAGAPYEQYF	TGTGCCAGTAGTATAATAGCGGGAGCGCCCTACGAGCAGTACTTC
.	TRBV6-5	TRBJ1-6	many	CASSRTQTGSYNSPLHF	TGTGCCAGCAGCCGAACCCAGACTGGCTCCTATAATTCACCCCTCCACTTT
.	TRBV6-1	TRBJ1-1	few	CASSEATWNTEAFF	TGTGCCAGCAGTGAAGCAACGTGGAACACTGAAGCTTTCTTT
.	TRBV27	TRBJ2-3	many	CASSPAPDTQYF	TGTGCCAGCAGCCCGGCCCCAGATACGCAGTATTTT
TRBD1	TRBV5-1	TRBJ1-2	.	CASGTDLYGYTF	TGCGCCTCGGGGACAGACCTATATGGCTACACCTTC
.	TRBV4-3	TRBJ1-2	.	CASSPRAAGYTF	TGCGCCAGCAGCCCCAGGGCGGCTGGCTACACCTTC
.	TRBV6-1	TRBJ2-3	few	CASSEETVSRTDTQYF	TGTGCCAGCAGTGAAGAGACAGTCTCCCGCACAGATACGCAGTATTTT
.	TRBV6-5	TRBJ1-2	many	CASSYSIQGYGYTF	TGTGCCAGCAGTTACTCGATTCAGGGCTATGGCTACACCTTC
.	TRBV18	TRBJ2-7	.	CASSRYDSGSGDEQYF	TGTGCCAGCTCCCGGTATGACAGCGGGTCCGGGGACGAGCAGTACTTC
.	TRBV30	TRBJ1-6	few	CAWSDILPPLHF	TGTGCCTGGAGTGACATCCTTCCACCCCTCCACTTT
TRBD2	TRBV6-1	TRBJ2-3	few	CASSVQRGLSGGSTDTQYF	TGTGCCAGCAGTGTACAAAGGGGGTTGAGCGGGGGGAGCACAGATACGCAGTATTTT
TRBD1	TRBV19	TRBJ1-2	medium-sized	CASSMKGGARGYTF	TGTGCCAGTAGTATGAAAGGGGGCGCGAGGGGCTACACCTTC
TRBD1	TRBV29-1	TRBJ1-2	medium-sized	CSAPDRETYGYTF	TGCAGCGCCCCGGACAGGGAGACCTATGGCTACACCTTC
.	TRBV6-5	TRBJ1-3	.	CASSYSGTGTSGNTIYF	TGTGCCAGCAGTTACTCGGGTACAGGAACCTCTGGAAACACCATATATTTT
.	TRBV29-1	TRBJ2-3	many	CSVYTIVGADTQYF	TGCAGCGTCTACACAATTGTCGGGGCAGATACGCAGTATTTT
TRBD2	TRBV4-3	TRBJ2-3	once	CASSQVGGADTQYF	TGCGCCAGCAGCCAAGTGGGGGGGGCAGATACGCAGTATTTT
.	TRBV14	TRBJ1-1	once	CASSQLGDGGRAAFF	TGTGCCAGCAGCCAATTAGGGGACGGGGGGCGCGCAGCTTTCTTT
.	TRBV4-3	TRBJ2-2	once	CASSEDRRGTGELFF	TGCGCCAGCAGCGAAGACAGGAGAGGTACCGGGGAGCTGTTTTTT
.	TRBV5-4	TRBJ2-6	medium-sized	CASSLDSLGSGANVLTF	TGTGCCAGCAGCTTGGACAGTCTGGGCTCTGGGGCCAACGTCCTGACTTTC
.	TRBV6-1	TRBJ2-1	few	CASSFKNEQFF	TGTGCCAGCAGCTTCAAAAATGAGCAGTTCTTC
TRBD2	TRBV12-3/TRBV12-4	TRBJ2-3	few	CASSWGGADTQYF	TGTGCCAGCAGTTGGGGGGGGGCAGATACGCAGTATTTT
.	TRBV19	TRBJ1-1	few	CASSIIVVTQYNTEAFF	TGTGCCAGTAGTATTATAGTGGTGACTCAGTACAACACTGAAGCTTTCTTT
TRBD1	TRBV5-6	TRBJ1-1	.	CASSPLGGGPNTEAFF	TGTGCCAGCAGCCCTCTTGGAGGGGGCCCGAACACTGAAGCTTTCTTT
TRBD2	TRBV27	TRBJ2-2	many	CASSFRGGTGGELFF	TGTGCCAGCAGTTTTCGGGGGGGCACGGGCGGGGAGCTGTTTTTT
.	TRBV6-6	TRBJ1-5	.	CASSQSLGNQPQHF	TGTGCCAGCAGCCAAAGTTTAGGCAATCAGCCCCAGCATTTT
TRBD2	TRBV30	TRBJ2-1	.	CAWGRVGGRGDNEQFF	TGTGCCTGGGGTAGGGTTGGGGGGCGGGGGGATAATGAGCAGTTCTTC
.	TRBV12-3/TRBV12-4	TRBJ2-1	few	CASRFTRDASYNEQFF	TGTGCCAGCAGGTTCACCCGGGACGCAAGCTACAATGAGCAGTTCTTC